The 20 T cell receptor beta chains below come from one sample, sequenced in a study of OX40 agonist ivuxolimab in advanced cancers. Libraries were constructed by the immunoSEQ multiplex PCR assay. The immuneACCESS repertoire file appears here via TCRdb, limited to in-frame rearrangements. These files lack a portion of the clones; in checked studies, under half of the deficit traces to unresolved V genes, and the cause of the others is not known. For this sample there are approximately 96,000 clones; 90% appear just once. The top ten clones comprise around 1.5% of the sample. Here the sequenced sample was CD4+ or CD8+ T cells sorted from blood, taken in a trial of the OX40 agonist ivuxolimab. These receptor sequences come from an adult with an advanced solid tumor such as melanoma, head and neck, liver or kidney cancer.

This chain connects TRBV5-4 to TRBJ2-1; D is possibly TRBD1 or TRBD2 (6 bases each). CDR1 is SGHNT and CDR2 is YYREEE in the germline V gene (reference sequence). The ends were cut back, 4 bases at V and 6 bases at J, with 20 bases in the middle. This CDR3 region has 16 residues. The CDR3 protein is CASSQSLLARGNEQFF. The CDR3 DNA sequence: TGTGCCAGCAGCCAGTCCTTACTAGCCAGGGGCAATGAGCAGTTCTTC.

Written as DNA, the CDR3 is TGTGCCAGCACCGTAGGGGGAGTAGGAATCTACGAGCAGTACTTC. Protein: CASTVGGVGIYEQYF. The rearrangement links TRBV7-2 to TRBJ2-7; maybe TRBD1 (6 bases). V lost 7 bases, J lost 3 bases, and 19 bases lay in between. CDR1 is SGHTA and CDR2 is FQGNSA in the germline V gene. This CDR3 is 15 amino acids long.

The chain joins TRBV6-6 to TRBJ2-7, with 7 bases aligning to TRBD1. The CDR3 extends over 15 amino acids. With V trimmed by 6 bases and J by 3 bases, 11 bases remained unmatched. Germline lookup yields CDR1 MNHNY and CDR2 SVGAGI (reference sequence). The CDR3 DNA is TGTGCCAGCAGCTCGACAGGGAACGCGGGCTACGAGCAGTACTTC. The encoded protein is CASSSTGNAGYEQYF.

The table lists this clone with a few counts. The chain couples TRBV11-3 to TRBJ2-3; tentative D call: TRBD1 (8 bases). The CDR3 is made up of 15 amino acids. Deletions cut 4 bases from V and 3 bases from J, with 14 bases between. CDR1 and CDR2 from the germline V gene are SGHNT and YENEEA. DNA of the CDR3: TGTGCCAGCAGCTCTACAGGGGGGGGTACAGATACGCAGTATTTT. It yields the protein CASSSTGGGTDTQYF.

The V gene is TRBV6-6, the J gene TRBJ2-3, with TRBD2 matching 9 bases. The length of the CDR3 is 15 residues. The germline V gene has CDR1 MNHNY and CDR2 SVGAGI (reference sequence). Unmatched junction bases numbered 4, after V lost 2 bases and J lost 4 bases. The CDR3 sequence is CASSYEREVADTQYF. For the CDR3, the DNA is TGTGCCAGCAGTTACGAGCGGGAGGTGGCAGATACGCAGTATTTT.

This clone was counted once. The V call is TRBV19, the J call TRBJ1-4, with 8 bases identical to TRBD1. The germline CDR1 and CDR2 sequences are LNHDA and SQIVND (reference sequence). Trimming removed 2 bases from V and 6 bases from J; junction bases left unmatched: 2. CDR3 length equals 14 residues. The DNA for the CDR3 is TGTGCCAGTAGTATACCAGGGGGCGATGAAAAACTGTTTTTT. Translated, it gives CASSIPGGDEKLFF.

This chain joins TRBV30 and TRBJ1-1, with TRBD1 matching 12 bases. This CDR3 region has 14 residues. Trimming removed 3 bases from V and 7 bases from J; junction bases left unmatched: 6. Germline lookup yields CDR1 GTSNPN and CDR2 SVGIG (reference sequence). CDR3 in amino acids: CAWSRDRGHVEAFF. The CDR3 region has the DNA TGTGCCTGGAGCCGGGACAGGGGGCATGTTGAAGCTTTCTTT.

This clone is a singleton in its sample. This chain uses TRBV7-9 with TRBJ2-3; tentatively, D is TRBD2 (6 bases). The CDR3 runs to 15 residues. V gave up 0 bases and J gave up 2 bases, with 9 bases separating them. Germline V gene lookup returns CDR1 SEHNR and CDR2 FQNEAQ (reference sequence). CDR3 DNA sequence: TGTGCCAGCAGCTTAGCGGGGGGATTCACAGATACGCAGTATTTT. This codes for CASSLAGGFTDTQYF.

The CDR3 DNA follows: TGCAGCGTGGACGTTGCGGGTGGGAGCACAGATACGCAGTATTTT. It specifies CSVDVAGGSTDTQYF. The chain employs TRBV29-1 and TRBJ2-3; perhaps TRBD2 as D (5 bases). CDR3 length: 15 amino acids. The V and J ends lost 6 bases and 0 bases respectively, with 16 bases between them. Germline values: CDR1 SQVTM, CDR2 ANQGSEA.

This clone was detected only once. The chain uses TRBV11-3 and TRBJ2-3; D is unclear. The V end lost 6 bases, the J end lost 5 bases, and 9 bases lay between the germline ends. CDR1 and CDR2 from the germline V gene are SGHNT and YENEEA. This CDR3 region has 12 residues. The CDR3 DNA reads TGTGCCAGCAGAAGTAGTGGAGATACGCAGTATTTT. The encoded protein is CASRSSGDTQYF.

In regard to this clone: Within the sample, other DNA sequences also encode this same CDR3. J is TRBJ2-6 and V is TRBV9, with D unclear. This CDR3 contains 13 residues. V was cut by 2 bases and J by 0 bases, with 0 bases left in between. Germline CDR1 reads SGDLS; CDR2 reads YYNGEE. In DNA form, the CDR3 reads TGTGCCAGCAGCGTCTCTGGGGCCAACGTCCTGACTTTC. This encodes CASSVSGANVLTF. Full variable domain (remainder filled in from reference TRBV9 and TRBJ2-6): DSGVTQTPKHLITATGQRVTLRCSPRSGDLSVYWYQQSLDQGLQFLIQYYNGEERAKGNILERFSAQQFPDLHSELNLSSLELGDSALYFCASSVSGANVLTFGAGSRLTVL.

This clone was counted a single time. The chain links TRBV6-6 to TRBJ2-7, with 12 positions matching TRBD2. Germline V lookup: CDR1 MNHNY, CDR2 SVGAGI (reference sequence). The V and J ends lost 8 bases and 4 bases, in that order; junction bases with no gene match: 6. The CDR3 is made up of 14 amino acids. The CDR3, as DNA: TGTGCCAGCCGAGAACTAGCGGGAGGATACGAGCAGTACTTC. It yields the protein CASRELAGGYEQYF.

The chain employs TRBV19 and TRBJ2-6; 7 bases match TRBD1. The CDR3 runs to 19 residues. The J segment lost 0 bases and the V segment lost 3 bases, leaving 11 bases of the junction unmatched. CDR1 LNHDA and CDR2 SQIVND come from the germline V gene (reference sequence). CDR3 sequence reads: CASSIQTGVIDSGANVLTF. The CDR3 DNA reads TGTGCCAGTAGTATCCAAACAGGGGTAATCGACTCTGGGGCCAACGTCCTGACTTTC.

The gene calls are TRBV28 and TRBJ2-5; D gene unclear. Looked up from germline, CDR1 is MDHEN and CDR2 is SYDVKM. The V gene lost 3 bases and the J gene lost 3 bases, with 11 bases spanning the gap. This CDR3 has 14 residues. The CDR3: CASSLSLPEETQYF. CDR3 nucleotide sequence: TGTGCCAGCAGTTTGTCCCTCCCGGAAGAGACCCAGTACTTC.

The chain is built from TRBV7-3 and TRBJ2-7; perhaps TRBD2 as D (5 bases). The CDR3 is 14 residues long. V was pared by 0 bases and J by 1 base, with 7 bases between. Germline V gene lookup returns CDR1 SGHTA and CDR2 FQGTGA. The CDR3 DNA follows: TGTGCCAGCAGCTTAACTAGCGCTTCCTACGAGCAGTACTTC. This sequence encodes CASSLTSASYEQYF.

This sequence joins TRBV6-5 and TRBJ1-2; D uncertain. V dropped 3 bases and J dropped 0 bases, with 14 bases sitting between them. CDR1 and CDR2 (germline): MNHEY, SVGAGI. The CDR3 length is 16 residues. This chain's CDR3 is CASSYIGSLANYGYTF. Here the CDR3 DNA reads TGTGCCAGCAGTTATATAGGGAGCTTAGCTAACTATGGCTACACCTTC.

The chain joins TRBV11-2 to TRBJ2-7; D possibly corresponds to TRBD1 (5 bases). CDR1 is SGHAT and CDR2 is FQNNGV in the germline V gene. The CDR3 is 13 amino acids. Trimming took off 3 bases at V and 3 bases at J, with 9 bases between the two ends. The CDR3: CASSFETDYEQYF. The CDR3 region has the DNA TGTGCCAGCAGCTTCGAGACAGACTACGAGCAGTACTTC.

The V gene is TRBV19, the J gene TRBJ1-1, with D perhaps TRBD1 (6 bases). The CDR3 sequence is 13 residues long. Germline CDR1 is LNHDA and CDR2 is SQIVND (reference sequence). The germline V and J ends were trimmed by 2 bases and 8 bases, with 12 bases remaining between them. The CDR3 loop is CASSIQGLGEAFF. The CDR3 nucleotides read TGTGCCAGTAGTATACAGGGGCTCGGGGAAGCTTTCTTT.

The chain links TRBV19 to TRBJ1-5; the D gene is possibly TRBD1 (6 bases). Trimming took off 9 bases at V and 6 bases at J, with 12 bases between the two ends. Germline V gene lookup returns CDR1 LNHDA and CDR2 SQIVND (reference sequence). The CDR3 runs 12 residues. The CDR3: CASSRGGQPQHF. The DNA for the CDR3 is TGTGCCAGCTCCAGGGGCGGTCAGCCCCAGCATTTT.

In its sample, this clone was seen once. The genes are TRBV14 and TRBJ1-2; unclear D gene. The CDR3 runs to 15 residues. V shed 0 bases and J shed 4 bases, with 12 bases lying between them. From germline, CDR1 is SGHDN and CDR2 FVKESK. CDR3 bases: TGTGCCAGCAGCCAAGAAGGGCCAGGTGTCTATGGCTACACCTTC. This translates into CASSQEGPGVYGYTF.